The subject of this entry is one T cell receptor beta chain. The antigen remains undetermined. These data come from a study of STAT5B mutations in CD4+ large granular lymphocyte leukemia. Findings of the study overall: 8/27 top patient clones versus 2/35 control clones were TRBV06-family.

The CDR3 spans 14 residues. Germline-derived CDR1 and CDR2 are SNHLY and FYNNEI. V gave up 7 bases and J gave up 0 bases; unmatched junction bases: 6. The survey-level immunoSEQ assay was used. The repertoire was sequenced with immunoSEQ multiplex PCR; TCRdb's copy has only in-frame clones and lacks some. Altogether some 45,000 clones are present, approximately 83% being singletons, with the ten largest covering 2.6%. The chain has TRBV2 and TRBJ2-7, with 7 bases aligning to TRBD2. Sequencing used CD4+ T cells from blood buffy coats. The clonotype was recovered from a human donor in good health. The CDR3 sequence: CASKSGTTSYEQYF. CDR3 DNA sequence: TGTGCCAGCAAGTCCGGGACTACCTCCTACGAGCAGTACTTC.